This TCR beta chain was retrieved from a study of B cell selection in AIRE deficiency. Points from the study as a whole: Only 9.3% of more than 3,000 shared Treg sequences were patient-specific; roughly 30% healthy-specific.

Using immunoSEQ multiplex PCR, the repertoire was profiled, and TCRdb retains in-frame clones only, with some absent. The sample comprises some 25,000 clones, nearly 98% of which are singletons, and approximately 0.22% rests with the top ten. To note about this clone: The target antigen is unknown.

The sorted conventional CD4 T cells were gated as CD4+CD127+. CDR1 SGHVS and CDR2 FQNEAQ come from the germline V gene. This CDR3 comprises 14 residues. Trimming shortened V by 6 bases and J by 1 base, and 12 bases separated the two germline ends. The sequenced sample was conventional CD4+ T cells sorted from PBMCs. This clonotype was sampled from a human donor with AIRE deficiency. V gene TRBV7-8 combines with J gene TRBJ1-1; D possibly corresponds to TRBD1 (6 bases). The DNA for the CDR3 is TGTGCCAGCAGAATAATACAGGGGAACACTGAAGCTTTCTTT. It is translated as CASRIIQGNTEAFF.